A selection of T cell receptor beta chains follows, all from one sample in a study of lymphopenia after photon versus proton radiotherapy. The repertoire was sequenced with immunoSEQ multiplex PCR; TCRdb's copy has only in-frame clones and lacks some. This table has more than 20,000 clones, approximately 84% appearing once. The input for sequencing was peripheral blood, taken from a patient treated with photon-based radiotherapy. The receptors originated from a man aged 40-50 years with gastric cancer. Each CDR3 is given without its conserved first and last residue. Fields, in order: CDR3 length, V gene, J gene, CDR3 protein.

12	TRBV5-4	TRBJ1-1	ASSLRVPGTEAF
12	TRBV4-1	TRBJ2-3	ASKGQTSTDTQY
15	TRBV5-4	TRBJ1-1	ASSGGGRRGLNTEAF
11	TRBV7-8	TRBJ2-3	ASSFQPTDTQY
12	TRBV5-6	TRBJ1-4	ASSLGGERGKLF
11	TRBV27	TRBJ1-2	ASSLTGDYGYT
15	TRBV7-9	TRBJ1-1	ASSPLTGRDRNTEAF
8	TRBV6-1	TRBJ2-5	ASREETQY
13	TRBV4-1	TRBJ1-5	ASSQDQYSNQPQH
11	TRBV30	TRBJ2-3	AWSRGGGDTQY
12	TRBV18	TRBJ2-5	ASSLGGRSETQY
12	TRBV6-6	TRBJ2-5	ASSYRRGQETQY
13	TRBV6-6	TRBJ2-3	ASSRGRGGSDTQY
12	TRBV7-8	TRBJ1-1	ASSPGGPNTEAF
12	TRBV9	TRBJ2-2	ASSSTGHTGELF
11	TRBV15	TRBJ1-1	ATSRIGHTEAF
11	TRBV30	TRBJ2-2	AWRGTLSGELF
12	TRBV7-9	TRBJ1-3	ATGWVNSGNTIY
14	TRBV19	TRBJ1-2	ASSIVPQTGGYGYT
13	TRBV7-2	TRBJ1-1	ASSLTTAMNTEAF
19	TRBV2	TRBJ2-2	ASSAPDRGWAGYANTGELF
14	TRBV19	TRBJ2-1	ASTKLLAGGYNEQF
15	TRBV4-3	TRBJ1-5	ASSQSAGAAGNQPQH
11	TRBV5-8	TRBJ1-4	ASSLGQIEKLF
12	TRBV19	TRBJ2-2	ASMAPTNTGELF
12	TRBV5-4	TRBJ1-2	ASTPEASSYGYT
14	TRBV27	TRBJ2-2	ASSPRTGENTGELF
9	TRBV20-1	TRBJ1-4	SARRSEKLF